A selection of T cell receptor beta chains follows, all from one sample in a study of OX40 agonist ivuxolimab in advanced cancers. Assay: immunoSEQ multiplex PCR; the TCRdb copy retains only in-frame clones and omits some. Found here are some 68,000 clones, around 87% of them singletons; the top ten hold about 10%. The source was CD4+ or CD8+ T cells sorted from blood, collected in a trial of the OX40 agonist ivuxolimab. The receptor set was obtained from an adult with an advanced solid tumor such as melanoma, head and neck, liver or kidney cancer. The CDR3 runs from the conserved cysteine through the conserved F or W. The D gene is left open where the match is weak. Part of the rows lack a size; the others show once, few, many or a class for expanded clones.

v_call: TRBV28
d_call: TRBD1
j_call: TRBJ2-3
clone_size: .
cdr3_nt: TGTGCCAGCCATGACAGGGGGCGAGTTGCCACGCAGTATTTT
cdr3_aa: CASHDRGRVATQYF

v_call: TRBV9
d_call: TRBD2
j_call: TRBJ2-3
clone_size: .
cdr3_nt: TGTGCCAGCAGCGTAGCTTTTGCGGGGGGCCTCCGAGATACGCAGTATTTT
cdr3_aa: CASSVAFAGGLRDTQYF

v_call: TRBV11-2
d_call: .
j_call: TRBJ2-1
clone_size: .
cdr3_nt: TGTGCCAGCAGCTTAGCAAGAAATGAGCAGTTCTTC
cdr3_aa: CASSLARNEQFF

v_call: TRBV19
d_call: .
j_call: TRBJ2-7
clone_size: .
cdr3_nt: TGTGCCAGTAGTCCCTTTGCGGCCTCCTACGAGCAGTACTTC
cdr3_aa: CASSPFAASYEQYF

v_call: TRBV6-5
d_call: .
j_call: TRBJ2-7
clone_size: .
cdr3_nt: TGTGCCAGCAGTTACACACAGGCCTACGAGCAGTACTTC
cdr3_aa: CASSYTQAYEQYF

v_call: TRBV10-3
d_call: .
j_call: TRBJ1-1
clone_size: .
cdr3_nt: TGTGCCATCAGTGAGTCAGGCACAGGGAGGACTGAAGCTTTCTTT
cdr3_aa: CAISESGTGRTEAFF

v_call: TRBV27
d_call: TRBD1
j_call: TRBJ1-5
clone_size: .
cdr3_nt: TGTGCCAGCAGTTTGATTCAGGGGGCAGGTCAGCCCCAGCATTTT
cdr3_aa: CASSLIQGAGQPQHF

v_call: TRBV28
d_call: TRBD1
j_call: TRBJ2-1
clone_size: .
cdr3_nt: TGTGCCAGCATCCTGGGGGGACAGGGGGCTAATGAGCAGTTCTTC
cdr3_aa: CASILGGQGANEQFF

v_call: TRBV9
d_call: .
j_call: TRBJ1-5
clone_size: .
cdr3_nt: TGTGCCAGCAGCGTAGAGGGGAGGAGGTACAATCAGCCCCAGCATTTT
cdr3_aa: CASSVEGRRYNQPQHF

v_call: TRBV6-1
d_call: .
j_call: TRBJ1-4
clone_size: .
cdr3_nt: TGTGCCAGCAGTGAAGCAAAATTAGGAGGTTGGCGTGAAAAACTGTTTTTT
cdr3_aa: CASSEAKLGGWREKLFF

v_call: TRBV5-1
d_call: .
j_call: TRBJ2-2
clone_size: .
cdr3_nt: TGCGCCAGCAGCTTGGGAGTCGGCACCGGGGAGCTGTTTTTT
cdr3_aa: CASSLGVGTGELFF

v_call: TRBV28
d_call: .
j_call: TRBJ1-2
clone_size: few
cdr3_nt: TGTGCCAGCAGTCCCATGGGGTATGGCTACACCTTC
cdr3_aa: CASSPMGYGYTF

v_call: TRBV6-1
d_call: .
j_call: TRBJ1-2
clone_size: .
cdr3_nt: TGTGCCAGCAGTGGTCGGACAAAGAACTATGGCTACACCTTC
cdr3_aa: CASSGRTKNYGYTF

v_call: TRBV19
d_call: TRBD2
j_call: TRBJ2-3
clone_size: few
cdr3_nt: TGTGCCAGTAGTATAGGTGCAGCGGGGGGCTCAGATACGCAGTATTTT
cdr3_aa: CASSIGAAGGSDTQYF

v_call: TRBV28
d_call: .
j_call: TRBJ1-5
clone_size: .
cdr3_nt: TGTGCCAGCAGTTTACGCCGGGTTAGCAATCAGCCCCAGCATTTT
cdr3_aa: CASSLRRVSNQPQHF

v_call: TRBV7-9
d_call: .
j_call: TRBJ2-1
clone_size: .
cdr3_nt: TGTGCCAGCAGCCCCAATCCCAGCGCCCCAAGCTACAATGAGCAGTTCTTC
cdr3_aa: CASSPNPSAPSYNEQFF

v_call: TRBV27
d_call: TRBD2
j_call: TRBJ2-5
clone_size: .
cdr3_nt: TGTGCCAGCAGTCCTTTTAGCGGGGGGGCCGGAGAGACCCAGTACTTC
cdr3_aa: CASSPFSGGAGETQYF

v_call: TRBV5-1
d_call: .
j_call: TRBJ1-4
clone_size: .
cdr3_nt: TGCGCCAGCAGCTCAGACCCTCTTGGAGGAGAAAAACTGTTTTTT
cdr3_aa: CASSSDPLGGEKLFF

v_call: TRBV5-1
d_call: .
j_call: TRBJ2-7
clone_size: once
cdr3_nt: TGCGCCAGCAGCCCAGGGGCCTCTGGCGAGCAGTACTTC
cdr3_aa: CASSPGASGEQYF

v_call: TRBV28
d_call: .
j_call: TRBJ2-3
clone_size: few
cdr3_nt: TGTGCCAGCAGGAAGACAGGAGACAGCACAGATACGCAGTATTTT
cdr3_aa: CASRKTGDSTDTQYF

v_call: TRBV5-1
d_call: TRBD1
j_call: TRBJ2-2
clone_size: .
cdr3_nt: TGCGCCAGCAGCTTGACAGGGGGATTCACCGGGGAGCTGTTTTTT
cdr3_aa: CASSLTGGFTGELFF

v_call: TRBV21-1
d_call: .
j_call: TRBJ2-3
clone_size: .
cdr3_nt: TGTGCCAGCAGCACCACGGACAGGGGCACAGATACGCAGTATTTT
cdr3_aa: CASSTTDRGTDTQYF

v_call: TRBV7-3
d_call: TRBD1
j_call: TRBJ2-5
clone_size: .
cdr3_nt: TGTGCCAGCAGCTTCGACAGGGAAGAGACCCAGTACTTC
cdr3_aa: CASSFDREETQYF

v_call: TRBV18
d_call: .
j_call: TRBJ1-1
clone_size: .
cdr3_nt: TGTGCCAGCTCACCAGTAGGAAAGGTGAACACTGAAGCTTTCTTT
cdr3_aa: CASSPVGKVNTEAFF

v_call: TRBV10-1
d_call: .
j_call: TRBJ2-1
clone_size: .
cdr3_nt: TGCGCCAGCTCCGGGACTCCAGATGGGAATGAGCAGTTCTTC
cdr3_aa: CASSGTPDGNEQFF

v_call: TRBV15
d_call: .
j_call: TRBJ2-7
clone_size: .
cdr3_nt: TGTGCCACCAGCAGAGATCGGGGGGAGCAGTACTTC
cdr3_aa: CATSRDRGEQYF

v_call: TRBV19
d_call: .
j_call: TRBJ2-1
clone_size: .
cdr3_nt: TGTGCCAGTAGTTTCCTCGGGGGTCGGCTGTTCTTC
cdr3_aa: CASSFLGGRLFF

v_call: TRBV7-9
d_call: .
j_call: TRBJ1-1
clone_size: .
cdr3_nt: TGTGCCAGCAGCCCCTTTCGGAGTGAAGCTTTCTTT
cdr3_aa: CASSPFRSEAFF

v_call: TRBV6-1
d_call: .
j_call: TRBJ2-1
clone_size: .
cdr3_nt: TGTGCCAGCAGTGAAATTGGGCCAAACAATGAGCAGTTCTTC
cdr3_aa: CASSEIGPNNEQFF

v_call: TRBV19
d_call: .
j_call: TRBJ2-3
clone_size: .
cdr3_nt: TGTGCCAGTAGTAAATTTGATACGCAGTATTTT
cdr3_aa: CASSKFDTQYF